This record looks at one T cell receptor beta chain sequence and its context. Its target is unknown. These data belong to a study of cytomegalovirus exposure and HLA in healthy donors. Notes on the study in general: High specificity and sensitivity for cytomegalovirus status were reported for the classifier. In a later analysis, first-cohort TCR clusters were found to tend to co-occur in the 100 to 150 validation repertoires.

There are 12 residues in the CDR3. The V end was cut by 6 bases, the J end by 6 bases, with 11 bases between. The germline gives CDR1 ENHRY, CDR2 SYGVKD. Method: immunoSEQ multiplex PCR; TCRdb's copy keeps in-frame clones and lacks some. The table has roughly 200,000 clones, approximately 78% seen once. Separate from the roughly 710-subject first cohort, the approximately 120-subject validation cohort was the one that the donors belonged to. The receptor's source is a woman under 40 in good health and CMV-seronegative. This chain uses TRBV10-3 with TRBJ1-2, with a possible D match to TRBD1 (6 bases). The source material was PBMCs. CDR3 region: CAISLYRDGYTF. The CDR3 bases are TGTGCCATCAGCCTATACAGGGATGGCTACACCTTC.